The source of this TCR beta chain is a study of T cell repertoires in cytomegalovirus infection. Whole-study results and caveats: Ex vivo, HLA-C-restricted CMV-specific TCR beta clonotypes prevailed over the rest of the response. The cumulative frequency of public TCR beta families distinguished individuals who carried CMV together with the relevant HLA.

Of note for this clonotype: Its specificity is not known.

J lost 8 bases, V lost 1 base, and 14 bases had no gene match. The CDR3 sequence is 17 residues long. Looked up from germline, CDR1 is MNHNY and CDR2 is SVGAGI (reference sequence). TCRdb redid the calling of the reads with MiXCR, one entry per CDR3 protein. Of around 360,000 distinct CDR3 sequences listed, nearly 35% are singletons. This chain connects TRBV6-6 to TRBJ1-2; the match to TRBD1 covers 9 bases. The clonotype comes from a human donor in good health (CMV status not recorded). Some clones in this sample may be carry-over from other donors' samples. Sequencing was performed on cultured PBMCs, taken from culture after CMV antigen stimulation. CDR3 loop: CASSYFSQLRDRVGYTF. CDR3 bases: TGTGCCAGCAGTTACTTTTCGCAACTCCGGGACAGGGTCGGCTACACCTTC.